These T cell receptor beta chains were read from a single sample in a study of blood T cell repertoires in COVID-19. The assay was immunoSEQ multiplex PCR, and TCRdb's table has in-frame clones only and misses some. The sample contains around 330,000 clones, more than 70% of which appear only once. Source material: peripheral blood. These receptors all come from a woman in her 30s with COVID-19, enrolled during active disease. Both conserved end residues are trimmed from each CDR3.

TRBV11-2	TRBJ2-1	ASSLYPAGTSGYNEQF
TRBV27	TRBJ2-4	ASSSGQSLAKNIQY
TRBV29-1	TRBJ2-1	SVRLRIYNEQF
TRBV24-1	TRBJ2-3	ATSDLERGTDTQY
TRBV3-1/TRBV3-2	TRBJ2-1	ASSSFYGQGLNEQF
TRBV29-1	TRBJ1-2	SVVLGAGYT
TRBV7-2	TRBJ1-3	ASSLATSGNTIY
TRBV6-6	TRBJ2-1	ASKTLAGGYNEQF
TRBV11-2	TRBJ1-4	ASSLHRGNEKLF
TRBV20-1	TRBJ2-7	SASGGFYEQY
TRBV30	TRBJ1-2	ARMEGPWYGYT
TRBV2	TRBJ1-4	ASSDKQGNEKLF
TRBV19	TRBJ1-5	ASSDNQGSQPQH
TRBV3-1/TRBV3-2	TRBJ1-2	ASSPSGNDYGYT
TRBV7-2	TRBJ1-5	ASSLVGTGVGIPQH
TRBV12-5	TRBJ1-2	ASGLEDSGSYT
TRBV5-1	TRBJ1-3	ASSLGQGGNTIY
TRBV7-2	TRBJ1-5	ASSFTGQGGQPQH
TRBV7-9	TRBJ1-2	ASARIMSAGADYGYT
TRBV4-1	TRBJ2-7	ASSQDRVASSYEQY
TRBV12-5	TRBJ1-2	ASGPTGNYGYT
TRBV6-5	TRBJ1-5	ASSPRGRINQPQH
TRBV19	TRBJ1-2	ASSFTGNGYT
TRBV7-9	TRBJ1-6	ASSLRDSLSSPLH
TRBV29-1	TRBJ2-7	SVKAGADYEQY
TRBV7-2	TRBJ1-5	ASRDRDFRNQPQH
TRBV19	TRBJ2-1	ATYTGNEQF
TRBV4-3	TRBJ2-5	ASSQLRGGQETQY
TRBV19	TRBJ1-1	ASGGHSGAF
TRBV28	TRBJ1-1	ASSPDRGDTEAF
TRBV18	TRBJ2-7	ASSPVDYEQY
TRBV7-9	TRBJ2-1	ASSPESNEQF
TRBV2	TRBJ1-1	ASRVNRNTEAF
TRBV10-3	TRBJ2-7	AISESGSGADTEQY
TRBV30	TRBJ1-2	AWSLQGVGGYT
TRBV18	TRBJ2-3	ASSLTGGSTDTQY
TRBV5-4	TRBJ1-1	ASRADRNTEAF
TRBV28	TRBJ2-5	ASRRSRDRGQETQY
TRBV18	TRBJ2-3	ASSPQSIAGTGGTDTQY
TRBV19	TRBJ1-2	ASSIGDSPNVART
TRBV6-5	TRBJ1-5	ASRTGTGNQPQH
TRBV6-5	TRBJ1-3	ASKAGQSSGNTIY
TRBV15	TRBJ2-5	ATSRSAGGQETQY
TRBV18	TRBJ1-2	ASSPGGDYGYT
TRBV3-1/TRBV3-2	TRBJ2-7	ASSPELAGSYEQY
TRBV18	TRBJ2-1	ASSPGLAGKDEQF
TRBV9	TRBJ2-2	ASSATILGQGARGSGELF
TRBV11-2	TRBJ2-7	ASSDGTILSYEQY
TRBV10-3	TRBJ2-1	AVSGGAINDNEQF
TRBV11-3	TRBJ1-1	ASSHRGTEAF
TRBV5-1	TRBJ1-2	ASSLVRGDGYT
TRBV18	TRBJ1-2	ASSPNRQANYGYT
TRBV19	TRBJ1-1	ASSIGAHSTAEAF
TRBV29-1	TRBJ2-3	SLTEGATDTQY
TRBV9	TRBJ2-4	ASSVGDTPILQY
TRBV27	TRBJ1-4	ASSLGGGAGEKLF
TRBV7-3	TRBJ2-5	ASSLVGGGSQETQY